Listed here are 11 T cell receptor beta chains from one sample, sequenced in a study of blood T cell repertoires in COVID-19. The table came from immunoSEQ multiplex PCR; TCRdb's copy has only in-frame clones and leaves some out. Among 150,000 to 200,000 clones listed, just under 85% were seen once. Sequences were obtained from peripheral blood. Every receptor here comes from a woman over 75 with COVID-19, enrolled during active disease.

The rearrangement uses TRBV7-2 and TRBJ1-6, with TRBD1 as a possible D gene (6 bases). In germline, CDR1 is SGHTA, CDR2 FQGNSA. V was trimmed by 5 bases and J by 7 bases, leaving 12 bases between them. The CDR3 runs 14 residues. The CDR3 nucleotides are TGTGCCAGCAGCCAGAGGACAGACAATTCACCCCTCCACTTT. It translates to CASSQRTDNSPLHF. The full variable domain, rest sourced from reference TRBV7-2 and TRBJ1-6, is GAGVSQSPSNKVTEKGKDVELRCDPISGHTALYWYRQSLGQGLEFLIYFQGNSAPDKSGLPSDRFSAERTGGSVSTLTIQRTQQEDSAVYLCASSQRTDNSPLHFGNGTRLTVT.

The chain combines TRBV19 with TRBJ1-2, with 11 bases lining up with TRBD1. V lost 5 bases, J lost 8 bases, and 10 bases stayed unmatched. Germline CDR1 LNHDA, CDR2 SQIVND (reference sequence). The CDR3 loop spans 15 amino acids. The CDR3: CASSVTGTGGSGYTF. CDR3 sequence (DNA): TGTGCCAGTAGTGTTACCGGGACAGGGGGGTCGGGCTACACCTTC.

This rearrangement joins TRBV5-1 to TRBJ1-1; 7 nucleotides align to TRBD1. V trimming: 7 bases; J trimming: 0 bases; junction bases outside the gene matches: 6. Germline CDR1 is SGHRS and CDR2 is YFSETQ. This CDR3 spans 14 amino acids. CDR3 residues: CASRHGQVNTEAFF. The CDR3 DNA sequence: TGCGCCAGCCGTCATGGACAGGTGAACACTGAAGCTTTCTTT.

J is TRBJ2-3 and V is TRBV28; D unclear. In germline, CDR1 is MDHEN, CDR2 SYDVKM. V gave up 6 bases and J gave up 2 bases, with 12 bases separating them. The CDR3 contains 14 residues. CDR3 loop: CASSTTPFTDTQYF. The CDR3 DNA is TGTGCCAGCAGCACGACACCGTTCACAGATACGCAGTATTTT.

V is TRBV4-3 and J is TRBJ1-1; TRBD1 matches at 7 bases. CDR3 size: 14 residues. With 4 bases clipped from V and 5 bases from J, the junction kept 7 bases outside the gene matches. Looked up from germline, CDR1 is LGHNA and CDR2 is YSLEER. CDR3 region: CASSLDRVVTEAFF. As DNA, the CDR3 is TGCGCCAGCAGCCTCGACAGGGTAGTTACTGAAGCTTTCTTT.

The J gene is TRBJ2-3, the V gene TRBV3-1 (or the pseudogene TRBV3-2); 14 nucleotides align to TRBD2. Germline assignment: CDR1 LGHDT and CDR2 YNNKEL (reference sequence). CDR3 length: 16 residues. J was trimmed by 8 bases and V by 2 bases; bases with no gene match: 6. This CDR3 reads CASSQFPTSGGGTQYF. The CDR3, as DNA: TGTGCCAGCAGCCAATTCCCGACTAGCGGGGGGGGTACGCAGTATTTT.

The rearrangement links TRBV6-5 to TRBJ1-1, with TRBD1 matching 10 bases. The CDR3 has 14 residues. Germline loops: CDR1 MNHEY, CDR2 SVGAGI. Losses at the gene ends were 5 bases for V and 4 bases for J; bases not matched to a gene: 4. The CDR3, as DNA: TGTGCCAGCAGTAAGGGACAGGGGAGCACTGAAGCTTTCTTT. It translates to CASSKGQGSTEAFF.

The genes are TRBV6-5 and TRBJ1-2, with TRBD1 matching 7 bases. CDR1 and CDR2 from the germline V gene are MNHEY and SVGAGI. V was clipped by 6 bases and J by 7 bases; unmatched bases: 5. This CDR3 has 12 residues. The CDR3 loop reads CASSDRVAGYTF. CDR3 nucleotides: TGTGCCAGCAGCGACAGGGTGGCTGGCTACACCTTC.

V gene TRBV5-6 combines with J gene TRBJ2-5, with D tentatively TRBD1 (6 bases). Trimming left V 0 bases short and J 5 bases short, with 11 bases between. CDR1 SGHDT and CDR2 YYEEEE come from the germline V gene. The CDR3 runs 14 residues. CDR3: CASSLVQGGETQYF. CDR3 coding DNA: TGTGCCAGCAGCTTGGTACAGGGCGGGGAGACCCAGTACTTC.

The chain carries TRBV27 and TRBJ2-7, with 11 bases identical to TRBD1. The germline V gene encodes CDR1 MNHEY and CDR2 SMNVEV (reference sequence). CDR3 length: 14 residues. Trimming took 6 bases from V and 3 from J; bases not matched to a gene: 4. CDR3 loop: CASRRTGGHYEQYF. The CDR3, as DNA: TGTGCCAGCAGAAGGACAGGGGGCCACTACGAGCAGTACTTC.

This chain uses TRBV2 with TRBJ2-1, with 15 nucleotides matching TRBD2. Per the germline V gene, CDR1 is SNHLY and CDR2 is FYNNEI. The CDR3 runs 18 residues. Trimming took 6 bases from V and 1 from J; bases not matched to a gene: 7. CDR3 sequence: CASRPGLAGGRSYNEQFF. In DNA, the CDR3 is TGTGCCAGCAGACCGGGACTAGCGGGGGGCAGATCCTACAATGAGCAGTTCTTC. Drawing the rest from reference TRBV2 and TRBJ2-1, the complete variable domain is EPEVTQTPSHQVTQMGQEVILRCVPISNHLYFYWYRQILGQKVEFLVSFYNNEISEKSEIFDDQFSVERPDGSNFTLKIRSTKLEDSAMYFCASRPGLAGGRSYNEQFFGPGTRLTVL.